The clone carrying this T cell receptor beta chain appeared once. CDR1 is SGHVS and CDR2 is FQNEAQ in the germline V gene. The V end lost 5 bases, the J end lost 6 bases, and 14 bases lay between the germline ends. This CDR3 has 14 residues. These data come from a study of blood T cell repertoires in COVID-19. Source study methods: Amplification of reference gene primers was used by the study to estimate nucleated cell counts. This table comes from immunoSEQ multiplex PCR, and its TCRdb copy is limited to in-frame clones, with some not included. The DNA was the basis for D and trimming; V, J and clone size are from that table. In the table there are 110,000 or so clones, over 60% of which are singletons.

This clonotype originated in a human donor in a cohort sampled during active COVID-19. The sequenced sample was peripheral blood. The chain employs TRBV7-8 and TRBJ2-1, with D perhaps TRBD1 (5 bases). Written as DNA, the CDR3 is TGTGCCAGCAGCCAACCATTGACAGTCAATGAGCAGTTCTTC. It is translated as CASSQPLTVNEQFF.